The text below deals with one T cell receptor (beta chain). No cognate antigen has been identified for it. Base qualities are not at hand, and no much larger clone is one base apart. This record comes from a study of Ad26.COV2.S vaccination and SARS-CoV-2 variants (dated by TCRdb to 2020 to 2023). Turning to the overall study: Vaccine-arm donors were drawn from COV1001, a multicentre, randomized, double-blind, placebo-controlled phase I-IIa trial of Ad26.COV2.S in healthy adults. Investigators remained blinded to trial group allocation during experiments and outcome assessment. Ad26.COV2.S was administered intramuscularly at 5 x 10^10 or 1 x 10^11 viral particles, either as a single shot or as two shots given 56 days apart. A total of roughly 32 samples were included in the TCR-sequenced set, comprising around 20 Ad26.COV2.S vaccine recipients, 5 placebo recipients and 8 SARS-CoV-2 convalescent individuals. TCRbeta repertoire sequencing was used to assess the specificity and breadth of SARS-CoV-2-reactive T cell receptors after Ad26.COV2.S vaccination. Participants in the trial were split at random into five groups of five each, receiving low-dose or high-dose Ad26.COV2.S once or twice, or else placebo on both occasions. Study-level results and caveats: Compared with placebo recipients, Ad26.COV2.S recipients showed higher spike-specific TCR breadth (P = 0.0014). Vaccine and placebo recipients had similar non-spike TCR breadth, a finding consistent with the vaccine containing only spike. The authors noted that total T cell responses may have been underestimated by the TCR breadth and depth analyses. After vaccination, spike-specific CD8+ and CD4+ T cell responses were reported to show substantial breadth. Comparing responses between vaccine doses or regimens was not something the study was powered to do.

TCRbeta CDR3 regions were sequenced with the immunoSEQ Assay. After extraction, genomic DNA underwent amplification by bias-controlled multiplex PCR, followed by high-throughput sequencing. As for the authors' bioinformatics: To quantify the absolute abundance of every unique TCRbeta CDR3 region, sequences were collapsed and filtered. Usable DNA was measured by amplifying reference genes present in all nucleated cells, and TCRbeta template counts were normalized to that usable DNA to estimate T cell fraction. Repertoire TCRs were annotated as SARS-CoV-2-specific when V gene, CDR3 amino acid sequence and J gene were exactly matched to a known reactive TCR set. MIRA supplied the reference SARS-CoV-2 TCR set, which was filtered for enrichment in COVID-19-positive ImmuneCODE repertoires so that public or cross-reactive TCRs were removed. Drawing on the MIRA antigens, annotated TCRs were analysed further at the level of specific ORF or position within ORF. Breadth was defined as annotated unique rearrangements over total unique productive rearrangements; depth was the summed frequency of those rearrangements. TCR breadth was compared between groups using two-sided Wilcoxon rank-sum tests. In TCRdb, the immuneACCESS table is reduced to in-frame sequences with V and J assigned. These tables do not hold every clone; where another copy was compared, an unresolved V gene accounts for under half, and the others remain unexplained. The V and J calls and the clone size are those of that table, but D and trimming were determined from the DNA. For this sample there are about 450,000 clones; nearly 90% appear just once. In total, the top ten clones hold around 2.5% of the sample.

Including cysteine and phenylalanine, the CDR3 has 13 amino acids. Of all the DNA, just the CDR3 is kept, 39 bases in frame from base 1. CDR1 and CDR2 were assigned from the germline V gene as SGHRS and YFSETQ. The trim is 5 bases for V and 6 bases for J, with a gap of 14 bases between the germline ends. The treatment or condition label of this sample denotes: roughly 19 received Ad26.COV2.S at low or high dose, single or two shots; a few received placebo; per-sample allocation not given. Repertoires of vaccine and placebo recipients were sequenced from samples collected on day 63 after the first injection. Between 29 July and 7 August 2020, Cohort 1b enrolled approximately 26 adults aged 18-55 years at one site in Boston, USA. Ad26.COV2.S was a replication-incompetent adenovirus type 26 vector expressing a prefusion-stabilized SARS-CoV-2 spike protein from the original Wuhan strain.

The sequence came from a person aged 18-65 years who received the Ad26.COV2.S COVID-19 vaccine or a placebo. The chain is made from TRBV5-1 and TRBJ1-1; the D gene identity is not certain. Sequences were derived from peripheral blood, sampled in a trial of Ad26.COV2.S vaccine versus placebo. In nucleotide form, the sequence is TGCGCCAGCAGGCCCGGGGATCGCGCTGAAGCTTTCTTT. Translated, this gives CASRPGDRAEAFF.